This section outlines one T cell receptor (beta chain) sequence together with its context. The sample belongs to a study of blood T cell repertoires in COVID-19. Whole-study context: PBMCs, B-cell-depleted T cells, or T cells provided the cDNA or gDNA that made up the material.

Germline V gives CDR1 SGDLS, CDR2 YYNGEE. Trimming pared 2 bases from V and 7 bases from J, leaving 21 bases between. The CDR3 is 17 amino acids. Original methodology: Scientists estimated how many nucleated cells there were by amplifying reference gene primers. The data were produced by immunoSEQ multiplex PCR, yet TCRdb's version contains in-frame clones alone and is incomplete. V, J and clone size reflect that table, while D and trimming were determined from the DNA. The table has some 110,000 clones, roughly 87% seen once. This clonotype originated in a human donor in a cohort sampled during active COVID-19. The sample comprised peripheral blood. The chain combines TRBV9 with TRBJ2-2; tentatively, D is TRBD2 (6 bases). CDR3 DNA: TGTGCCAGCAGCGTGGGGGGAGTACTAGATGGGATCGGGGAGCTGTTTTTT. Encoded protein: CASSVGGVLDGIGELFF.